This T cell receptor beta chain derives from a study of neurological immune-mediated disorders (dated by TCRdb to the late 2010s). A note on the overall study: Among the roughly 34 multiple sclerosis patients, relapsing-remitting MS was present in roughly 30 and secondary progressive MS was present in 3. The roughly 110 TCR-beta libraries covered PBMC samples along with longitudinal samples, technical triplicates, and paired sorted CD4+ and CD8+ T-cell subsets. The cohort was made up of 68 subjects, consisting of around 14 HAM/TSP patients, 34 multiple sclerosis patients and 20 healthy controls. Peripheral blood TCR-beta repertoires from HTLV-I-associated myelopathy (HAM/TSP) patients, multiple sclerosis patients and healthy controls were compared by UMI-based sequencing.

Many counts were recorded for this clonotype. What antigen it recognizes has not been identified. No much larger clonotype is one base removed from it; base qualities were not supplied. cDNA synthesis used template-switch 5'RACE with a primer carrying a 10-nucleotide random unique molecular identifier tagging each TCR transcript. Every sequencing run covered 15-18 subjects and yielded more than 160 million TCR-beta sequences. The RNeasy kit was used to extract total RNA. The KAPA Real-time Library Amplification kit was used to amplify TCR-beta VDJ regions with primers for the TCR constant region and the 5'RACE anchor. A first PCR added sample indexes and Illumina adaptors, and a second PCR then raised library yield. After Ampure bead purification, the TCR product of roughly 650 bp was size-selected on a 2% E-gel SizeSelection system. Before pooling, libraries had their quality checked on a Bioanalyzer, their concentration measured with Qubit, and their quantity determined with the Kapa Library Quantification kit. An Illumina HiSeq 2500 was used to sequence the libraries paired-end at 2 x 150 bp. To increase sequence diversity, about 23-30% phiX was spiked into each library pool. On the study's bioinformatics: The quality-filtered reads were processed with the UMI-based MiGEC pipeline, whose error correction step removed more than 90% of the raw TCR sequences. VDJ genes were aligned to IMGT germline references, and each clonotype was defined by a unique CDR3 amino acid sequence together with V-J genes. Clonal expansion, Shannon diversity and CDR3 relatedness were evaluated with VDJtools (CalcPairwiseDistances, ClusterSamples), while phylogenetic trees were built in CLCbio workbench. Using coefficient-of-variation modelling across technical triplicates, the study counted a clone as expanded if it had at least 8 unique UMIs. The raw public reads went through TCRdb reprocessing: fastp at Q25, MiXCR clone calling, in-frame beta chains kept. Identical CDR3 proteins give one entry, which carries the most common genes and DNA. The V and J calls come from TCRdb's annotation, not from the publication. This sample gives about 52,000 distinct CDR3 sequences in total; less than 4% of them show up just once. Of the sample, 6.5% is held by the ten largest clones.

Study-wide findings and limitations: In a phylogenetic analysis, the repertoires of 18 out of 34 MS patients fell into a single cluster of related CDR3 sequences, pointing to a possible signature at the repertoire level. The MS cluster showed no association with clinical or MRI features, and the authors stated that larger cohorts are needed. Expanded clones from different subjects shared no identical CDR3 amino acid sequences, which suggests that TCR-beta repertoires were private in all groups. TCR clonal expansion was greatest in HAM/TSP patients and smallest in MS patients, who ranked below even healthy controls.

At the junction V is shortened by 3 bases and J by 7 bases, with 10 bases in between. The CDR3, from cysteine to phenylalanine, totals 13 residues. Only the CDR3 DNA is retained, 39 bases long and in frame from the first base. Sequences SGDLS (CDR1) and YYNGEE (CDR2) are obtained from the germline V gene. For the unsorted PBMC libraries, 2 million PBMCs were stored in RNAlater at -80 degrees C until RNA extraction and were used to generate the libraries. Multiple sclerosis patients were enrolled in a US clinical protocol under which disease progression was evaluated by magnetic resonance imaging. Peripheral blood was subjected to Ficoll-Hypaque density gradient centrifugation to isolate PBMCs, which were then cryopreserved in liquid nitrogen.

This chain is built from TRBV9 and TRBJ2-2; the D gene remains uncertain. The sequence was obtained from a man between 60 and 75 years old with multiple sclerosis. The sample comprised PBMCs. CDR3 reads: CASSAALFGELFF. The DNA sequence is TGTGCCAGCAGCGCCGCCCTATTCGGGGAGCTGTTTTTT.